The present entry profiles one T cell receptor beta chain with its context. The antigen remains undetermined. This specimen comes from a study of siplizumab effects on memory and regulatory T cells. General observations from the study: Confirmation was lacking for the suppressive function of proliferating Tregs derived from siplizumab cultures. Apparently more diverse than memory cells, naive T cells also seemed major alloresponse contributors.

This table comes from immunoSEQ multiplex PCR, and its TCRdb copy is limited to in-frame clones, with some not included. The sample consists of roughly 56,000 clones, 93% of them appearing once. CDR3 length: 14 residues. Trimming pared 5 bases from V and 2 bases from J, leaving 12 bases between. Germline V lookup: CDR1 PRHDT, CDR2 FYEKMQ (reference sequence). Sequenced input: CD8+ T cells sorted from blood. The chain is built from TRBV13 and TRBJ2-5, with a tentative D call TRBD2 (5 bases). This sequence originates from a human donor in good health. The CDR3 spells CASSNPGKQETQYF. DNA for the CDR3: TGTGCCAGCAGCAACCCCGGGAAACAAGAGACCCAGTACTTC.